This T cell receptor (beta chain) was captured in a study of long-term antiretroviral therapy in people with HIV. Study details: Specimens dating back about a decade before the 2015 immediate-ART recommendation are the oldest included.

The run of the v3.0 immunoSEQ assay was at survey level. The repertoire was sequenced with immunoSEQ multiplex PCR; TCRdb's copy has only in-frame clones and lacks some. This sample has tens of thousands of clones; approximately 85% occur once, and the top ten carry under 7.5%. Study conclusions and caveats: Across all time points, the repertoire was dominated by clones that expanded before ART. Narrower CDR3 length ranges marked HIV repertoires relative to controls.

A remark on this clone: The antigen is undetermined.

The input for sequencing was unsorted PBMCs, taken 3.1 years after starting antiretroviral therapy. The clonotype comes from a woman between 45 and 60 years old with HIV.

The CDR3 loop reads CASSRSSYNSPLHF. The CDR3 DNA sequence: TGTGCCAGCAGCAGGAGCTCCTATAATTCACCCCTCCACTTT. The rearrangement uses TRBV6-5 and TRBJ1-6; D not resolved. The length of the CDR3 is 14 residues. Germline V gene sequence: CDR1 MNHEY, CDR2 SVGAGI. Trimming stripped 6 bases from V and 0 bases from J, with 6 bases between.